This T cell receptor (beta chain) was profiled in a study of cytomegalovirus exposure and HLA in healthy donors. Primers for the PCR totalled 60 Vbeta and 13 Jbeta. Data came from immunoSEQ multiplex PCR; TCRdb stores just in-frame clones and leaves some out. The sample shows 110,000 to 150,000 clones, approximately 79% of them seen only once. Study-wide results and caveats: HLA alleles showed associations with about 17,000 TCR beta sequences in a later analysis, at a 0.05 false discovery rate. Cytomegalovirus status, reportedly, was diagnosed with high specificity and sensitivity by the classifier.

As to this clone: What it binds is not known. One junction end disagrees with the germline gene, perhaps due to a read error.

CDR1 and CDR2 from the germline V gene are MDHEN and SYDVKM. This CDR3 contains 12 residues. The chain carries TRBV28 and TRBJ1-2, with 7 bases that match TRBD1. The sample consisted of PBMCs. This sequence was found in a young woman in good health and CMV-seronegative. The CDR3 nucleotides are TGTGCCAGCAGAGGCCGACAGGGTGGCTACTCCTTC. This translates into CASRGRQGGYSF.